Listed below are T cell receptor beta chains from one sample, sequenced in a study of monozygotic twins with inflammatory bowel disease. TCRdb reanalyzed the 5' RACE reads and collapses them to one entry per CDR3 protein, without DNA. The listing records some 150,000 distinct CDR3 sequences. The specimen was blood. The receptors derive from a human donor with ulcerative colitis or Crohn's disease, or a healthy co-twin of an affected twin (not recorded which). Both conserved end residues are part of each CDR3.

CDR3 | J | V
CASSPSGETQYF | TRBJ2-5 | TRBV5-6
CAIGGSRGEQYF | TRBJ2-7 | TRBV10-3
CSAIGGETQYF | TRBJ2-5 | TRBV20-1
CASSLDRVYGYTF | TRBJ1-2 | TRBV7-3
CASSPLTAASTDTQYF | TRBJ2-3 | TRBV18
CATSAPTEPNQPQHF | TRBJ1-5 | TRBV24-1
CASSSGLAGGETQYF | TRBJ2-5 | TRBV7-3
CASSQDTGQGVTDTQYF | TRBJ2-3 | TRBV4-3
CASSLDTGQPQHF | TRBJ1-5 | TRBV5-4
CASSSVVGQETQYF | TRBJ2-5 | TRBV28
CATRADRVGTEAFF | TRBJ1-1 | TRBV24-1
CATRLAGSDTQYF | TRBJ2-3 | TRBV19
CASSQGAPRTEAFF | TRBJ1-1 | TRBV4-1
CASSTRLAPRGDTQYF | TRBJ2-3 | TRBV19
CASSLESQGLSGYTF | TRBJ1-2 | TRBV5-1
CSARDGGAGGQETQYF | TRBJ2-5 | TRBV20-1
CASSPSRGGTEAFF | TRBJ1-1 | TRBV18
CASSSGGGITSTDTQYF | TRBJ2-3 | TRBV7-3
CAISEGGPNEKLFF | TRBJ1-4 | TRBV10-3
CASRPSGGNQPQHF | TRBJ1-5 | TRBV27
CASSYRDSYNEQFF | TRBJ2-1 | TRBV7-2
CASTSGQGALKTQYF | TRBJ2-5 | TRBV5-1
CASSLLGEDYGYTF | TRBJ1-2 | TRBV5-1
CASSQVIGDTQYF | TRBJ2-3 | TRBV4-3
CASSLGATTGEVSPLHF | TRBJ1-6 | TRBV7-2
CASSLVTTGELFF | TRBJ2-2 | TRBV7-9
CASSVWDSTDTQYF | TRBJ2-3 | TRBV9
CSAFSGRDNTDTQYF | TRBJ2-3 | TRBV20-1
CASSPEGDTGELFF | TRBJ2-2 | TRBV3-1
CASIQRAPGNTIYF | TRBJ1-3 | TRBV2
CSASFGRGYEQFF | TRBJ2-1 | TRBV20-1
CASSQDAVGGAFF | TRBJ1-1 | TRBV3-1
CASTGTSGNNEQFF | TRBJ2-1 | TRBV5-4
CASTRLLNGELFF | TRBJ2-2 | TRBV19
CSARDILAGEENTGELFF | TRBJ2-2 | TRBV20-1
CASSVGFPRGDTQYF | TRBJ2-3 | TRBV2
CASSEDGSFYGYTF | TRBJ1-2 | TRBV6-1
CASQGGTTNEKLFF | TRBJ1-4 | TRBV7-8
CASSLATGAGKLFF | TRBJ1-4 | TRBV7-9
CASSWRLAGAGELFF | TRBJ2-2 | TRBV5-1
CASSVSGTPETQYF | TRBJ2-5 | TRBV9